The entry below describes one TCR beta chain. The antigen is not known. The authors carried out high-throughput sequencing of TCR beta. They applied it to CD8+ and CD4+ T cells obtained from blood. TEMRA cells were enriched by FACS, while CD8+ and CD4+ T cells were obtained through a negative isolation that was performed magnetically. The sample comes from a study of CD8 T cells in Susac syndrome. Overall study results and limits: It was acknowledged in the study that the number of individuals who were included in its TCR sequencing and HLA analysis was relatively small.

Reverse transcription of roughly 0.5 to 1 ug RNA was carried out with random hexamers. A multiplex approach, immunoSEQ multiplex PCR, amplified TCR beta CDR3 across 54 Vbeta and 13 Jbeta. One entry per CDR3 protein, called by TCRdb with MiXCR from the immunoSEQ multiplex PCR reads. The data hold over 150,000 distinct CDR3 sequences, with about 93% observed a single time. The CDR3 contains 15 residues. With V trimmed by 5 bases and J by 5 bases, 8 bases remained unmatched. Germline assignment: CDR1 SGHTA and CDR2 FQGNSA. The source of this sequence is a human donor with multiple sclerosis. Material: CD4+ T cells from PBMCs. The chain links TRBV7-2 to TRBJ2-2; 7 nucleotides align to TRBD2. CDR3 residues: CASSLSREGTGELFF. CDR3 bases: TGTGCCAGCAGCCTCTCCAGGGAGGGGACCGGGGAGCTGTTTTTT. Looking up the rest from reference TRBV7-2 and TRBJ2-2 gives the full variable domain: GAGVSQSPSNKVTEKGKDVELRCDPISGHTALYWYRQSLGQGLEFLIYFQGNSAPDKSGLPSDRFSAERTGGSVSTLTIQRTQQEDSAVYLCASSLSREGTGELFFGEGSRLTVL.